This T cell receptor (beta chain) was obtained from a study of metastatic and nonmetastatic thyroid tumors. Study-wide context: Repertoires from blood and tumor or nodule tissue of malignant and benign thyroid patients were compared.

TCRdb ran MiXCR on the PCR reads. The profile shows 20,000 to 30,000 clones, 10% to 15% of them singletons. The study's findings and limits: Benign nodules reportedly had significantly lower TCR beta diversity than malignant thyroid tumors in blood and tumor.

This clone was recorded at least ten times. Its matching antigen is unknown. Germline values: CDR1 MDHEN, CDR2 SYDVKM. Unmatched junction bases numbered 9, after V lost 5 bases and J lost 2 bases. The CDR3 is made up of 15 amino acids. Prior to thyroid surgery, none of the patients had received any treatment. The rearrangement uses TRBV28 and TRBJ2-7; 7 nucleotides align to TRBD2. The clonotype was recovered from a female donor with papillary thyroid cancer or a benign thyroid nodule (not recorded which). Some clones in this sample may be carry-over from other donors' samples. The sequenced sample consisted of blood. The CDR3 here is CASSDPSGSTYEQYF. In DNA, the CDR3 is TGTGCCAGCAGTGACCCTAGCGGATCGACCTACGAGCAGTACTTC. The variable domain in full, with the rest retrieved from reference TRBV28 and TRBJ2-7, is DVKVTQSSRYLVKRTGEKVFLECVQDMDHENMFWYRQDPGLGLRLIYFSYDVKMKEKGDIPEGYSVSREKKERFSLILESASTNQTSMYLCASSDPSGSTYEQYFGPGTRLTVT.